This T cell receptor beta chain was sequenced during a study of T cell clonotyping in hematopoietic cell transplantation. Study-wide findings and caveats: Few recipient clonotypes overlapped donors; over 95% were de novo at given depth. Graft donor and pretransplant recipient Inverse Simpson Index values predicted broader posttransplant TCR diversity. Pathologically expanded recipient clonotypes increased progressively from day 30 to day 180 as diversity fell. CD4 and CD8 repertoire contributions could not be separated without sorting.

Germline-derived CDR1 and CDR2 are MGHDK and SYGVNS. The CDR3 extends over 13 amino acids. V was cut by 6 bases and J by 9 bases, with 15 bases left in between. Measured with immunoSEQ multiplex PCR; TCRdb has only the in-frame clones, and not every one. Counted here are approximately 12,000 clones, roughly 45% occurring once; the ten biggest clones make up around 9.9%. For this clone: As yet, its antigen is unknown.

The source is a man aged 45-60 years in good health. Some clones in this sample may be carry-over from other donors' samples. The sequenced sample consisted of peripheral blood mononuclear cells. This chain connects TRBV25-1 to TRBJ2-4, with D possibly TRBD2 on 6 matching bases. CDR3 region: CASSHTGVVIQYF. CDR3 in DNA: TGTGCCAGCAGCCATACGGGGGTGGTCATTCAGTACTTC.